Listed here are 31 T cell receptor beta chains from one sample, sequenced in a study of human T cells and chemical hapten exposure. Via MiXCR, TCRdb re-called the RACE reads, giving one row per CDR3 protein. The sample has about 380,000 distinct CDR3 sequences, about 6.9% seen once. Indicated time point: patch test 2, 6 weeks after DPC sensitization. Treatment: therapeutic diphenylcyclopropenone sensitization with weekly scalp DPC. The source material was whole blood, sampled in connection with sensitization to the hapten diphenylcyclopropenone (DPC). These receptors all stem from a woman between 18 and 29 years old with alopecia areata. Some clones in this sample may be carry-over from other donors' samples.

This clonotype was counted ten times or more. The rearrangement uses TRBV6-2 or TRBV6-3 and TRBJ1-5; 11 nucleotides line up with TRBD1. The CDR3 totals 15 residues. Germline V gene lookup returns CDR1 MNHEY and CDR2 SVGEGT. V gave up 3 bases and J gave up 7 bases; unmatched junction bases: 5. The CDR3 region has the DNA TGTGCCAGCAGTTATGGGACAGGGGGAAACCAGCCCCAGCATTTT. As protein: CASSYGTGGNQPQHF.

At least ten counts were recorded for this clonotype. The V gene is TRBV10-3, the J gene TRBJ1-3; D is unresolved. This CDR3 has 17 amino acids. Germline CDR1 ENHRY, CDR2 SYGVKD. Trimming stripped 6 bases from V and 1 base from J, with 19 bases between. CDR3 region: CAIRPTRSFESGNTIYF. The CDR3 DNA is TGTGCCATCAGGCCGACACGGAGCTTCGAATCTGGAAACACCATATATTTT.

The sample holds a few counts of this clonotype. The chain employs TRBV20-1 and TRBJ1-5; 10 nucleotides agree with TRBD1. Trimming removed 6 bases from V and 0 bases from J; junction bases left unmatched: 11. The CDR3 sequence is 17 residues long. The germline gives CDR1 DFQATT, CDR2 SNEGSKA (reference sequence). The CDR3 region is CSAYLWDRGRSNQPQHF. CDR3 bases: TGCAGTGCCTACCTCTGGGACAGGGGTCGTAGCAATCAGCCCCAGCATTTT.

In this sample, this clonotype turned up many times. The rearrangement links TRBV9 to TRBJ1-2; D is unresolved. CDR1 and CDR2 (germline): SGDLS, YYNGEE. This CDR3 is built from 14 residues. Trimming stripped 0 bases from V and 3 bases from J, with 9 bases between. Here the CDR3 DNA reads TGTGCCAGCAGCGTAGACAGTTTCTACTATGGCTACACCTTC. It yields the protein CASSVDSFYYGYTF.

This clonotype was seen a handful of times. This chain connects TRBV6-2 or TRBV6-3 to TRBJ2-3; weak D call: TRBD2 (5 bases). V was shortened by 0 bases and J by 0 bases, with 16 bases between the two germline ends. The germline CDR1 and CDR2 sequences are MNHEY and SVGEGT. The CDR3 contains 18 residues. Here the CDR3 DNA reads TGTGCCAGCAGTTACTCAAGTCGGCTAGCCGCTAGCACAGATACGCAGTATTTT. It encodes CASSYSSRLAASTDTQYF.

This clonotype was seen more than once but under ten times. The gene calls are TRBV12-3 or TRBV12-4 and TRBJ2-7; D unresolved. This CDR3 comprises 14 residues. Trimming shortened V by 5 bases and J by 0 bases, and 11 bases separated the two germline ends. In DNA form, the CDR3 reads TGTGCCAGCAGTACCCCGGAGATCTCCTACGAGCAGTACTTC. Its protein is CASSTPEISYEQYF.

This clonotype turned up a few times. V usage is TRBV12-3 or TRBV12-4 and J usage is TRBJ2-3, with 7 bases lining up with TRBD2. CDR3 length: 18 residues. Trimming took 6 bases from V and 4 from J; bases not matched to a gene: 19. DNA of the CDR3: TGTGCCAGCAGACAACCGGTAGCGGGTTGGGGGGAGGCAGATACGCAGTATTTT. This gives the protein CASRQPVAGWGEADTQYF.

Only a few counts were recorded for this clonotype. This chain links TRBV7-2 with TRBJ2-5; TRBD2 matches 9 bases. Germline trimming cut 5 bases from V and 2 bases from J; bases unmatched to any gene: 12. Germline V gene data show CDR1 as SGHTA and CDR2 as FQGNSA. The CDR3 loop spans 17 amino acids. The CDR3 DNA reads as TGTGCCAGCAGCCGACGGGCTAGCGGGACCTCTCAAGAGACCCAGTACTTC. This translates into CASSRRASGTSQETQYF.

This rearrangement joins TRBV5-1 to TRBJ2-6; TRBD1 agrees at 7 bases. V trimming: 7 bases; J trimming: 0 bases; junction bases outside the gene matches: 4. The length of the CDR3 is 15 residues. Germline CDR1 is SGHRS and CDR2 is YFSETQ. CDR3 in amino acids: CASGGQPSGANVLTF. The CDR3 coding sequence is TGCGCCAGCGGGGGACAGCCCTCTGGGGCCAACGTCCTGACTTTC.

This clonotype was recorded a few times. The CDR3 region has the DNA TGTGCCAGCACCGGCCAGAGCTACGAGCAGTACTTC. Its protein product is CASTGQSYEQYF. The chain carries TRBV3-1 and TRBJ2-7; D gene uncertain. V was shortened by 7 bases and J by 3 bases, with 10 bases between the two germline ends. This CDR3 region has 12 residues. CDR1 is LGHDT and CDR2 is YNNKEL in the germline V gene (reference sequence).

This clonotype was detected ten times or more. The V and J genes are TRBV28 and TRBJ1-1, with D tentatively TRBD1 (5 bases). CDR1 and CDR2 (germline): MDHEN, SYDVKM. The CDR3 contains 15 residues. V lost 4 bases and J lost 4, with 16 bases in between. For the CDR3, the DNA is TGTGCCAGCAGTTCATCGCTGGGGGGTGCCACTGAAGCTTTCTTT. This translates into CASSSSLGGATEAFF.

This clonotype was picked up many times. V is TRBV7-2 and J is TRBJ1-5, with a tentative D call TRBD1 (6 bases). The ends were cut back, 1 base at V and 7 bases at J, with 11 bases in the middle. This CDR3 is built from 14 residues. Germline CDR1 is SGHTA and CDR2 is FQGNSA. Here the CDR3 reads CASSLVQGLQPQHF. CDR3 bases: TGTGCCAGCAGCTTAGTACAGGGACTCCAGCCCCAGCATTTT.

The sample holds a few counts of this clonotype. V and J are TRBV9 and TRBJ1-1, with unresolved D. Germline V lookup: CDR1 SGDLS, CDR2 YYNGEE. This CDR3 spans 13 amino acids. V lost 0 bases and J 4 bases, leaving 7 bases between the germline ends. CDR3 region: CASSVGPVTEAFF. DNA of the CDR3: TGTGCCAGCAGCGTAGGTCCTGTCACTGAAGCTTTCTTT.

In its sample, this clonotype was seen many times. The chain recombines TRBV7-6 with TRBJ1-1; tentative D call: TRBD1 (5 bases). V was shortened by 5 bases and J by 5 bases, with 12 bases between the two germline ends. This CDR3 region has 13 residues. Per germline, CDR1 SGHVS and CDR2 FNYEAQ. In nucleotides, the CDR3 is TGTGCCAGCAGCCGGGGACTCGTAACTGAAGCTTTCTTT. Translated: CASSRGLVTEAFF.

The chain carries TRBV12-3 or TRBV12-4 and TRBJ2-5; TRBD1 is a possible D gene (6 bases). The CDR3 length is 14 residues. V was clipped by 6 bases and J by 5 bases, with 16 bases between them. The DNA for the CDR3 is TGTGCCAGCAGCTTCGTTGCAGGGGTGGAGACCCAGTACTTC. Its protein product is CASSFVAGVETQYF.

This clonotype was recorded many times. The gene calls are TRBV20-1 and TRBJ1-6, with no clear D. V shed 5 bases and J shed 7 bases, with 9 bases lying between them. This CDR3 has 12 amino acids. Germline V lookup: CDR1 DFQATT, CDR2 SNEGSKA (reference sequence). CDR3 bases: TGCAGTGCTGCCCGAGTGAATTCACCCCTCCACTTT. Translation: CSAARVNSPLHF.

This clonotype was seen many times. V usage is TRBV29-1 and J usage is TRBJ1-5, with TRBD1 identical over 7 bases. The CDR3 length is 13 residues. Germline V gives CDR1 SQVTM, CDR2 ANQGSEA. With V trimmed by 3 bases and J by 2 bases, 1 base remained unmatched. DNA of the CDR3: TGCAGCGTTGACACAGGGGGCAATCAGCCCCAGCATTTT. As protein: CSVDTGGNQPQHF.

This clonotype was observed at least ten times. The chain is built from TRBV4-3 and TRBJ2-1, with a possible D match to TRBD2 (6 bases). Germline V gene data show CDR1 as LGHNA and CDR2 as YSLEER. This CDR3 has 16 residues. V shed 0 bases and J shed 2 bases, with 11 bases lying between them. The CDR3 DNA reads TGCGCCAGCAGCCAAGATTGGGGGGAAGCCTACAATGAGCAGTTCTTC. Amino acid sequence: CASSQDWGEAYNEQFF.

The chain recombines TRBV7-2 with TRBJ1-3; possible D gene TRBD1, 5 bases. Germline lookup yields CDR1 SGHTA and CDR2 FQGNSA. V was cut by 1 base and J by 0 bases, with 13 bases left in between. This CDR3 is built from 17 residues. The CDR3 spells CASSLGQRGHSGNTIYF. Here the CDR3 DNA reads TGTGCCAGCAGCTTAGGACAAAGAGGACACTCTGGAAACACCATATATTTT.

The rearrangement joins TRBV5-5 to TRBJ1-2, with D perhaps matching TRBD1 (6 bases). Trimming removed 7 bases from V and 0 bases from J, with 16 bases in between. This CDR3 is built from 15 residues. Looked up from germline, CDR1 is SGHKS and CDR2 is YYEKEE (reference sequence). The CDR3 sequence is CASGAQGRPNYGYTF. The CDR3 DNA sequence: TGTGCCAGCGGTGCGCAGGGGAGACCTAACTATGGCTACACCTTC.

This clonotype was detected ten times or more. V is TRBV5-1 and J is TRBJ2-2; tentative D call: TRBD1 (6 bases). The CDR3 has 15 amino acids. Germline CDR1 is SGHRS and CDR2 is YFSETQ. The germline V and J ends were trimmed by 4 bases and 7 bases, with 17 bases remaining between them. The CDR3 protein is CASSLLPGAVGELFF. The DNA of the CDR3 is TGCGCCAGCAGCCTCCTCCCAGGGGCGGTCGGGGAGCTGTTTTTT.

This clonotype has just a few counts. The chain is built from TRBV19 and TRBJ2-7; D gene unclear. Deletions cut 7 bases from V and 2 bases from J, with 12 bases between. CDR1 LNHDA and CDR2 SQIVND come from the germline V gene (reference sequence). The CDR3 is 13 amino acids. This chain's CDR3 is CASTPGPAYEQYF. The CDR3, as DNA: TGTGCCAGTACCCCCGGGCCCGCCTACGAGCAGTACTTC.

Only a few counts were recorded for this clonotype. The chain recombines TRBV3-1 with TRBJ2-4; 9 bases align to TRBD2. Germline trimming cut 4 bases from V and 4 bases from J; bases unmatched to any gene: 5. Germline CDR1 is LGHDT and CDR2 is YNNKEL (reference sequence). The CDR3 has 15 residues. The CDR3 bases are TGTGCCAGCAGCCTGCTAGCGGGGCTAAAAAACATTCAGTACTTC. This encodes CASSLLAGLKNIQYF.

The chain uses TRBV20-1 and TRBJ2-7; 16 bases match TRBD2. Germline V gene data show CDR1 as DFQATT and CDR2 as SNEGSKA (reference sequence). Trimming cost V 6 bases and J 5 bases; bases outside gene matches: 10. CDR3 size: 16 residues. The CDR3 DNA reads as TGCAGTGCCGAGCCGGGACTAGCGGGGGGGATCAACGAGCAGTACTTC. Translating gives CSAEPGLAGGINEQYF.

This clonotype was counted at least ten times. The chain links TRBV7-2 to TRBJ2-3, with 8 bases that match TRBD2. Trimming took 5 bases from V and 2 from J; bases not matched to a gene: 15. The germline V gene has CDR1 SGHTA and CDR2 FQGNSA. This CDR3 contains 18 residues. CDR3 region: CASSRGPLRGAVTDTQYF. The CDR3 nucleotides read TGTGCCAGCAGCCGCGGCCCCTTGCGGGGGGCTGTCACAGATACGCAGTATTTT.

CDR3 nucleotides: TGTGCCAGCAGCTTGGAGGATCTGGGAACAGATACGCAGTATTTT. Protein: CASSLEDLGTDTQYF. V usage is TRBV7-8 and J usage is TRBJ2-3; possible D gene TRBD2, 5 bases. The CDR3 covers 15 residues. Looked up from germline, CDR1 is SGHVS and CDR2 is FQNEAQ. Trimming shortened V by 3 bases and J by 3 bases, and 13 bases separated the two germline ends.

V gene TRBV7-8 combines with J gene TRBJ1-4, with D maybe TRBD1 (6 bases). The CDR3 consists of 16 residues. CDR1 SGHVS and CDR2 FQNEAQ come from the germline V gene. Deletions cut 5 bases from V and 5 bases from J, with 18 bases between. DNA for the CDR3: TGTGCCAGCAGCCTCGTCTCGGGGGCTACAAATGAAAAACTGTTTTTT. This encodes CASSLVSGATNEKLFF.

This clonotype was found many times. This rearrangement joins TRBV7-9 to TRBJ1-1; tentatively, D is TRBD1 (6 bases). The CDR3 runs to 14 residues. Trimming stripped 4 bases from V and 6 bases from J, with 15 bases between. Germline V gives CDR1 SEHNR, CDR2 FQNEAQ (reference sequence). The CDR3 spells CASSSSQGRAEAFF. The CDR3 DNA follows: TGTGCCAGCAGCTCATCACAGGGTAGGGCTGAAGCTTTCTTT. Combining the CDR3 with reference TRBV7-9 and TRBJ1-1 gives the whole variable domain DTGVSQNPRHKITKRGQNVTFRCDPISEHNRLYWYRQTLGQGPEFLTYFQNEAQLEKSRLLSDRFSAERPKGSFSTLEIQRTEQGDSAMYLCASSSSQGRAEAFFGQGTRLTVV.

The sample holds many counts of this clonotype. V usage is TRBV12-3 or TRBV12-4 and J usage is TRBJ2-4; TRBD1 agrees at 10 bases. The length of the CDR3 is 15 residues. V shed 3 bases, J shed 9 bases, and the junction held 8 bases outside the gene matches. This chain's CDR3 is CASSFFAGQGIIQYF. The CDR3 DNA reads TGTGCCAGCAGTTTCTTCGCGGGACAGGGGATCATTCAGTACTTC.

This clonotype appeared a few times. In DNA form, the CDR3 reads TGTGCCATCGGGGCGCAGGGGGCCGATAGCAATCAGCCCCAGCATTTT. Translating gives CAIGAQGADSNQPQHF. The rearrangement uses TRBV10-3 and TRBJ1-5; 8 nucleotides match TRBD1. Per germline, CDR1 ENHRY and CDR2 SYGVKD. The CDR3 length is 16 residues. V gave up 8 bases and J gave up 0 bases; unmatched junction bases: 9.

This clonotype was seen many times. The V and J genes are TRBV12-3 or TRBV12-4 and TRBJ1-6; TRBD1 aligns across 7 bases. This CDR3 region has 14 residues. Germline trimming cut 2 bases from V and 6 bases from J; bases unmatched to any gene: 1. The CDR3 here is CASSLNRGNSPLHF. The CDR3, as DNA: TGTGCCAGCAGTTTAAACAGGGGTAATTCACCCCTCCACTTT.